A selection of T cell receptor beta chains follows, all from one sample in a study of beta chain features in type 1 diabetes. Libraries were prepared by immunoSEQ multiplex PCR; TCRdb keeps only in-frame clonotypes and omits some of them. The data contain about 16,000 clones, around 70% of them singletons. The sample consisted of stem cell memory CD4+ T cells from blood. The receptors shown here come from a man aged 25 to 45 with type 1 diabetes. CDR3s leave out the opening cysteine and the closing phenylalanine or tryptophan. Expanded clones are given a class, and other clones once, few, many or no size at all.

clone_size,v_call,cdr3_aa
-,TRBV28,ASTKLGTEAF
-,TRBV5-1,ASSLNPDRGSGANVLT
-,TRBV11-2,ASSFSVANTEAF
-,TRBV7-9,ASTLAGGGSDTQY
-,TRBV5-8,ASSLPDRVRSGYT
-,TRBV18,ASSPSRQGNQPQH
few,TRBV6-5,ASSYSRQGGTGELF
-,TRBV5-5,ASSSRDYNEQF
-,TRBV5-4,ASSVRDSHSGANVLT
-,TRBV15,ATSRGESRGGRPGELF
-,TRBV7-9,ASSLLAGFLGETQY
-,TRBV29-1,SVEGDSYEQY
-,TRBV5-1,ASSFLAGGPNEQF
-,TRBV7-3,ASSPGGSRAREQY
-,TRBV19,ASSIPGQGAGELF
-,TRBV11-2,ASSPRSGDSEQY
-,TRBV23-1,ASSPVQPEKLF
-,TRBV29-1,SGGTANYGYT
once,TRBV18,ASSLDRVNSPLH
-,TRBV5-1,ASGEQGNTEAF
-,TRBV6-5,ASSYSRGGIRDEQF
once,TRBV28,ASSLFQDSEKLF
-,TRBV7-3,ASSFNDGNTIY
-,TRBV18,ASSRRTPGGTSNQPQH
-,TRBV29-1,SATGEEETQY
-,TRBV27,ASRTKRQGSTEAF
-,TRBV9,ASSVTRDDEKLF
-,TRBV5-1,ASTSLGVTDTQY
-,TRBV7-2,ASSLGSSVGTDTQY
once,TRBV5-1,ASSLAGRGTQY
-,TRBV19,ASSPPGTSGYNEQF
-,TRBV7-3,ASSSGTGLETQY
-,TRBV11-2,ASSSQTVANEKLF
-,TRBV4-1,ASSQARGLRGTNWNEKLF
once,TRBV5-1,ASSLDGQTPYEQY
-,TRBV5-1,ASSLGQGAPGNTIY
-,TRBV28,ASSPPLYEQY
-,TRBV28,ASTSGSTEQY
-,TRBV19,ASSAGTIPRGTQY
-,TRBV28,ASSFQLQETQY
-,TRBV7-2,ASTPWGGQNEQF
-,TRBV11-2,ASSFVVGGLDTQY
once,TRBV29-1,SVNIQGGTEAF
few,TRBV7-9,ASTLQGSYEQY
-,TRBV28,ASSSGTGGRRNTIY
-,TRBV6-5,ASSYTNRGRGYT
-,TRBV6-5,ASRRDSSQETQY
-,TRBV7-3,ASSPEISGANVLT
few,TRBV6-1,ASKEGQAYNEQF
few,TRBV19,ASSLRGVSWDEQF
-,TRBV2,ASSEYGGRTEAF
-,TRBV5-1,ASSLTGTGEQY
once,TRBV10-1,ASSQGTDTQY
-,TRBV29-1,SVDSLAGGQAYNEQF
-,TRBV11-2,ASSLDLNQPQH